Below, 3 T cell receptor beta chains from the same sample are listed, as sequenced in a study of control samples from healthy donors and cancer patients. Sequenced by immunoSEQ multiplex PCR; TCRdb stores in-frame clones only, minus some. The repertoire consists of 70,000 to 95,000 clones, with 90% to 95% occurring once and the leading ten covering about 1.3%. Sequences were obtained from PBMCs. These receptors originate from a middle-aged woman with lung cancer.

J is TRBJ1-5 and V is TRBV28; D gene ambiguous. Germline V gene data show CDR1 as MDHEN and CDR2 as SYDVKM. V lost 5 bases and J 4 bases, leaving 21 bases between the germline ends. The CDR3 is 17 residues long. For the CDR3, the DNA is TGTGCCAGCAGTCCTCCCGCGAGGTTTTTGGGTAATCAGCCCCAGCATTTT. It translates to CASSPPARFLGNQPQHF.

The V call is TRBV27, the J call TRBJ1-1; 7 bases agree with TRBD1. Germline-derived CDR1 and CDR2 are MNHEY and SMNVEV (reference sequence). This CDR3 is 17 amino acids long. After removal of 5 bases from V and 4 bases from J, the junction contained 16 bases not matched to a gene. The chain's CDR3 is CASSPWLVGAGGTEAFF. The CDR3 DNA reads TGTGCCAGCAGTCCCTGGCTGGTAGGGGCAGGGGGCACTGAAGCTTTCTTT.

The chain recombines TRBV7-9 with TRBJ2-2; the D gene is possibly TRBD2 (5 bases). The CDR3 is 15 residues long. The ends were cut back, 8 bases at V and 7 bases at J, with 20 bases in the middle. Germline-derived CDR1 and CDR2 are SEHNR and FQNEAQ (reference sequence). The CDR3 sequence is CASPLKSGSSGELFF. The CDR3 DNA reads as TGTGCCAGCCCCCTGAAGTCGGGGTCGAGCGGGGAGCTGTTTTTT.